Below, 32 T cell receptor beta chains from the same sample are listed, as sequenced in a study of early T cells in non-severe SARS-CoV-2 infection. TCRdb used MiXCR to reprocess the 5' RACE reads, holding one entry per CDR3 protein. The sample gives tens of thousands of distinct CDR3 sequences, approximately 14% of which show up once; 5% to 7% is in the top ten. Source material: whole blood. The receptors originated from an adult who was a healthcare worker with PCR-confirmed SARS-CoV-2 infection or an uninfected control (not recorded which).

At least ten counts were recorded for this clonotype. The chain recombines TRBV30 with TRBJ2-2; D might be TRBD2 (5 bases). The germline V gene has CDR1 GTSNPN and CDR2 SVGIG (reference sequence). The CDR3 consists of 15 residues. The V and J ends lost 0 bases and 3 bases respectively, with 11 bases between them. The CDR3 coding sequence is TGTGCCTGGAGTGTACCCGGGGAACACACCGGGGAGCTGTTTTTT. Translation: CAWSVPGEHTGELFF. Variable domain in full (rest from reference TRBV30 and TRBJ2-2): SQTIHQWPATLVQPVGSPLSLECTVEGTSNPNLYWYRQAAGRGLQLLFYSVGIGQISSEVPQNLSASRPQDRQFILSSKKLLLSDSGFYLCAWSVPGEHTGELFFGEGSRLTVL.

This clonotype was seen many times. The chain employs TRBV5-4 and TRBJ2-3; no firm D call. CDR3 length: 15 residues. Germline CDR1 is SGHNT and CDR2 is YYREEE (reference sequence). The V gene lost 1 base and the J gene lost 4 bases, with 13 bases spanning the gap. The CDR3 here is CASSLPAHTADTQYF. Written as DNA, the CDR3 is TGTGCCAGCAGCTTGCCCGCTCATACGGCAGATACGCAGTATTTT.

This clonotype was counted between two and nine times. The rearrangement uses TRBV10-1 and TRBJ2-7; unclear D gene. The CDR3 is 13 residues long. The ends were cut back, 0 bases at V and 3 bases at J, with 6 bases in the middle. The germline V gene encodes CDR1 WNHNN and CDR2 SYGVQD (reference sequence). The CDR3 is CASSESGGYEQYF. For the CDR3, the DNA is TGCGCCAGCAGTGAGTCCGGTGGCTACGAGCAGTACTTC.

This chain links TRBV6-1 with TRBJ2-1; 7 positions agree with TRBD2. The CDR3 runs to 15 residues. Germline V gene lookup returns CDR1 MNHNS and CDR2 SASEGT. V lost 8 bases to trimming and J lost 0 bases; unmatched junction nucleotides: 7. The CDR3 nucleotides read TGTGCCAGCCGTTCCGGGGGGTACTCCTACAATGAGCAGTTCTTC. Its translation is CASRSGGYSYNEQFF.

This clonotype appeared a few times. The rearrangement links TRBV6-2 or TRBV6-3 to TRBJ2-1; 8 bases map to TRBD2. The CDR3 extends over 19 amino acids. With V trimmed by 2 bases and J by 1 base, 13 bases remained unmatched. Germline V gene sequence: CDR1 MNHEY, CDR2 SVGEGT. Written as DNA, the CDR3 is TGTGCCAGCAGTTACCTCCCGATTAGCGGGGAGGAGTCCTACAATGAGCAGTTCTTC. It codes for CASSYLPISGEESYNEQFF.

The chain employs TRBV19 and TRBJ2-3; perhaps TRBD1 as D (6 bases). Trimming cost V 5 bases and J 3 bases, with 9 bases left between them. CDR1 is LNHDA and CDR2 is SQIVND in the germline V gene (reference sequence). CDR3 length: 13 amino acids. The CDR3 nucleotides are TGTGCCAGTAGTCCAGGGGTAACAGATACGCAGTATTTT. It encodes CASSPGVTDTQYF.

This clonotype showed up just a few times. The CDR3 loop reads CASSFIRTDTQYF. CDR3 nucleotides: TGTGCCAGCAGCTTTATACGCACAGATACGCAGTATTTT. The rearrangement uses TRBV5-6 and TRBJ2-3, with no clear D. Between the trimmed V and J ends, which lost 2 bases and 1 base, there was a span of 5 bases. The germline V gene has CDR1 SGHDT and CDR2 YYEEEE. The CDR3 is 13 amino acids.

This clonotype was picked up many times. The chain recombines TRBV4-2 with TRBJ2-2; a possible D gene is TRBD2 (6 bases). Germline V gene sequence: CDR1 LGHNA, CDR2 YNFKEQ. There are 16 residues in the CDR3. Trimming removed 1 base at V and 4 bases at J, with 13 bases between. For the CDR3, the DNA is TGTGCCAGCAGCCAAGTCGCGGGGACGCTCACCGGGGAGCTGTTTTTT. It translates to CASSQVAGTLTGELFF.

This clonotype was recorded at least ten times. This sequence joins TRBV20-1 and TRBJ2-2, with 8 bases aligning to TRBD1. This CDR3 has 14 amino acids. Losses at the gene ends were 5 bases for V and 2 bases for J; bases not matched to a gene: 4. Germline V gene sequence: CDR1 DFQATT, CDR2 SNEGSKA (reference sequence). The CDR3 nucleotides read TGCAGTGCTCCAACAGGGGGTAACACCGGGGAGCTGTTTTTT. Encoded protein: CSAPTGGNTGELFF.

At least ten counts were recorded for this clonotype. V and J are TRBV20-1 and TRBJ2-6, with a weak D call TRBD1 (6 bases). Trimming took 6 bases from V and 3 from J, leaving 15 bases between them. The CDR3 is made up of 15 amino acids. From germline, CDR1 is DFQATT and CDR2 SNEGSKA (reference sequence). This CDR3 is CSARETGGGANVLTF. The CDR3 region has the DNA TGCAGTGCGAGGGAGACAGGTGGTGGGGCCAACGTCCTGACTTTC.

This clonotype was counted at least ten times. As DNA, the CDR3 is TGTGCCAGCTTCGGGGGGGACACCTCCTACGAGCAGTACTTC. It codes for CASFGGDTSYEQYF. The rearrangement uses TRBV28 and TRBJ2-7; TRBD2 aligns across 8 bases. Trimming took 8 bases from V and 0 from J; bases not matched to a gene: 6. The germline gives CDR1 MDHEN, CDR2 SYDVKM. The CDR3 is 14 amino acids.

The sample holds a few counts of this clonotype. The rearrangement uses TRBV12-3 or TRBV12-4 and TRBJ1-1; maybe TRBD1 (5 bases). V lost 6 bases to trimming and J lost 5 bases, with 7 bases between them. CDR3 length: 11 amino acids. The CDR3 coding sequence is TGTGCCAGCAGGGGGGTTACTGAAGCTTTCTTT. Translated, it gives CASRGVTEAFF.

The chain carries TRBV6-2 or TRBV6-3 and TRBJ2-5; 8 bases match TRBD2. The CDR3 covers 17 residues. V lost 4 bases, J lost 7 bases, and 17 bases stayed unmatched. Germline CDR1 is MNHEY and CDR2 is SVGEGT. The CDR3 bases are TGTGCCAGCAGTTTTTTACCCGCATCGGCTAGCGGGCGGACCCAGTACTTC. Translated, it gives CASSFLPASASGRTQYF.

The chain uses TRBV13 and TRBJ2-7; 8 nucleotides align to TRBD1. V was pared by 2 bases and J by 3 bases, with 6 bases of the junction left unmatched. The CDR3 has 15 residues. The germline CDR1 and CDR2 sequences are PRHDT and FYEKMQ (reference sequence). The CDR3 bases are TGTGCCAGCAGCTTAACGACAGGGGATGTCTACGAGCAGTACTTC. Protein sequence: CASSLTTGDVYEQYF.

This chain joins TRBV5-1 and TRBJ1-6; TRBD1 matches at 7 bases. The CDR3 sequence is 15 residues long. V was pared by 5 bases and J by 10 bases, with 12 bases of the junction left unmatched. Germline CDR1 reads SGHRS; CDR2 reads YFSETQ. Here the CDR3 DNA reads TGCGCCAGCAGGCTAGGGACAGAAATAAACTCACCCCTCCACTTT. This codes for CASRLGTEINSPLHF.

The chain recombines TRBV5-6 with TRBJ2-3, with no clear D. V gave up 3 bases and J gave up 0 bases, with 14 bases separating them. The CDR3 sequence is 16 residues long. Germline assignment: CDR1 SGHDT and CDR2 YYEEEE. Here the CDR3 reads CASSSPGLTSTDTQYF. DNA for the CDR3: TGTGCCAGCAGCTCGCCCGGATTGACTAGCACAGATACGCAGTATTTT. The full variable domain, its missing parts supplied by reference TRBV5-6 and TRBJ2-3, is DAGVTQSPTHLIKTRGQQVTLRCSPKSGHDTVSWYQQALGQGPQFIFQYYEEEERQRGNFPDRFSGHQFPNYSSELNVNALLLGDSALYLCASSSPGLTSTDTQYFGPGTRLTVL.

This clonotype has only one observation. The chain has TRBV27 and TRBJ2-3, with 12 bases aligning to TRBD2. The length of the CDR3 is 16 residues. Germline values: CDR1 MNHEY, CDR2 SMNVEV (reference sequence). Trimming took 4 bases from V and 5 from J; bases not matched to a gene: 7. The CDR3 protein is CASSSASGGAGDTQYF. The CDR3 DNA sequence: TGTGCCAGCAGTTCGGCTAGCGGGGGGGCCGGAGATACGCAGTATTTT.

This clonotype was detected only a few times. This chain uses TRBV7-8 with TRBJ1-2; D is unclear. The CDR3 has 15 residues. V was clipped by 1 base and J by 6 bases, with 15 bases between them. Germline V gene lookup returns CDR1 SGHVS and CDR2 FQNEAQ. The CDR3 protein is CASSLELLVMDGYTF. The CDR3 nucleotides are TGTGCCAGCAGCTTAGAATTACTGGTTATGGATGGCTACACCTTC. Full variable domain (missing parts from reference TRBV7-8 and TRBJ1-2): GAGVSQSPRYKVAKRGQDVALRCDPISGHVSLFWYQQALGQGPEFLTYFQNEAQLDKSGLPSDRFFAERPEGSVSTLKIQRTQQEDSAVYLCASSLELLVMDGYTFGSGTRLTVV.

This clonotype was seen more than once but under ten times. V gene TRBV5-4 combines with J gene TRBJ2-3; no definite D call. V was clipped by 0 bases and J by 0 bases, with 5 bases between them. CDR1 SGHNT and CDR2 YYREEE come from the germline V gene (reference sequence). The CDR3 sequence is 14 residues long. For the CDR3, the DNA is TGTGCCAGCAGCTTGGGCACCAGCACAGATACGCAGTATTTT. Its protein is CASSLGTSTDTQYF.

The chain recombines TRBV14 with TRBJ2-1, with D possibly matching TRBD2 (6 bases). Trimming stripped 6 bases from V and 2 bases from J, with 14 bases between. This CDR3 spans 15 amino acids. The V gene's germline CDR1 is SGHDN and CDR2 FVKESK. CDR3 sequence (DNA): TGTGCCAGCAGTACCGGGAGAGCAACCTACAATGAGCAGTTCTTC. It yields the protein CASSTGRATYNEQFF.

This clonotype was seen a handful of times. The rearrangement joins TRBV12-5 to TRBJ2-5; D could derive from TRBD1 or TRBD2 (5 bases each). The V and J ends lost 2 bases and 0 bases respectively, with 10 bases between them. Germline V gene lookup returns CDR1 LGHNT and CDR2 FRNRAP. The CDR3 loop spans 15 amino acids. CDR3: CASGLQRGDQETQYF. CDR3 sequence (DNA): TGTGCTAGTGGTTTGCAGAGGGGCGACCAAGAGACCCAGTACTTC.

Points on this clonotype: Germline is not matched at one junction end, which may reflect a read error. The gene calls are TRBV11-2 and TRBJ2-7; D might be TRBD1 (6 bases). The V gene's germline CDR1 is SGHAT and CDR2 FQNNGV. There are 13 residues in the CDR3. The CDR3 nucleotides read TGTGTCAGCAGCTTAGCGCCAGGGGTCGAGCAGTACTTC. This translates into CVSSLAPGVEQYF.

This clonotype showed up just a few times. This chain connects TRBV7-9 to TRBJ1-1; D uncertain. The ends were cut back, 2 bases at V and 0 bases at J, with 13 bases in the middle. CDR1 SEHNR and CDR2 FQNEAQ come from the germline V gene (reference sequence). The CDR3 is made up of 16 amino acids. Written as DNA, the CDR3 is TGTGCCAGCAGCTTATTTCCGAGGCAGATGAACACTGAAGCTTTCTTT. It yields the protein CASSLFPRQMNTEAFF.

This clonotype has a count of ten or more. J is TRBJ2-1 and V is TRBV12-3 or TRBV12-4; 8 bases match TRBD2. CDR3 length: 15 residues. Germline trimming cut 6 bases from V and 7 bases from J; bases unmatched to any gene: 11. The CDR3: CASSRDLAGWNEQFF. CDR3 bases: TGTGCCAGCAGCAGGGATCTAGCGGGCTGGAATGAGCAGTTCTTC.

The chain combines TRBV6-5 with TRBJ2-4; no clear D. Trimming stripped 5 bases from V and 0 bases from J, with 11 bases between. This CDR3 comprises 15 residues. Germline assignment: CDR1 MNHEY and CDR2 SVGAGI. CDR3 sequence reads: CASSVAGLAKNIQYF. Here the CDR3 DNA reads TGTGCCAGCAGTGTAGCAGGCTTAGCCAAAAACATTCAGTACTTC.

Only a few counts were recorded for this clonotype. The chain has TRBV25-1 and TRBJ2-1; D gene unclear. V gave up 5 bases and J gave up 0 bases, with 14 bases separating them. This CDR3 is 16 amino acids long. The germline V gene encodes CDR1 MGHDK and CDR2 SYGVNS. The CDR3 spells CASSSFDTSSYNEQFF. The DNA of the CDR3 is TGTGCCAGCAGTTCGTTCGACACGAGCTCCTACAATGAGCAGTTCTTC. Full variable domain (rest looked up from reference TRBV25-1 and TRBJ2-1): EADIYQTPRYLVIGTGKKITLECSQTMGHDKMYWYQQDPGMELHLIHYSYGVNSTEKGDLSSESTVSRIRTEHFPLTLESARPSHTSQYLCASSSFDTSSYNEQFFGPGTRLTVL.

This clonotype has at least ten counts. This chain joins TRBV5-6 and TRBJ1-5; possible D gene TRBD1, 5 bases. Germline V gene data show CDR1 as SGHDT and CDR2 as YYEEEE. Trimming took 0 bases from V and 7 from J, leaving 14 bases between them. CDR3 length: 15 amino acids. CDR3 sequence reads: CASSLGGTARQPQHF. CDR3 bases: TGTGCCAGCAGCTTGGGAGGGACCGCGCGGCAGCCCCAGCATTTT.

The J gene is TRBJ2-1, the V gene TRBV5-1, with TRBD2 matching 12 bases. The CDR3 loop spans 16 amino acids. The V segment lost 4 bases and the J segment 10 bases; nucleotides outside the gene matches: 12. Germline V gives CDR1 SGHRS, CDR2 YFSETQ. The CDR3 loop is CASSTSSGGASGEQFF. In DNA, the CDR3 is TGCGCCAGCAGCACCTCTAGCGGGGGGGCCTCGGGCGAGCAGTTCTTC.

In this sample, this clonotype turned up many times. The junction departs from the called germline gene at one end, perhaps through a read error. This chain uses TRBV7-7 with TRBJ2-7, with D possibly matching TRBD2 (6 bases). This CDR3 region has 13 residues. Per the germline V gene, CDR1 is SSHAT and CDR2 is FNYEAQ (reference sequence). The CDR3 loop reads CASSNHPGDEQYF. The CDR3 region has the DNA TGTGCTAGCAGCAACCATCCGGGGGACGAGCAGTACTTC.

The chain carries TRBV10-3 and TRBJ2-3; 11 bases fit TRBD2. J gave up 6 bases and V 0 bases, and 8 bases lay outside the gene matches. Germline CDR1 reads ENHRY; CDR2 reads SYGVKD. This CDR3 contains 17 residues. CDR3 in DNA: TGTGCCATCAGTGAGTCCGCGTCTAGCGGGGGGATGGATACGCAGTATTTT. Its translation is CAISESASSGGMDTQYF.

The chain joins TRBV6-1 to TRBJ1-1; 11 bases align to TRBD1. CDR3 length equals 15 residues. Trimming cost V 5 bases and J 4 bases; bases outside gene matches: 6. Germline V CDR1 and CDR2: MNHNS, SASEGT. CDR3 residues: CASSRTGGAGTEAFF. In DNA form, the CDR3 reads TGTGCCAGCAGTCGGACAGGGGGCGCGGGCACTGAAGCTTTCTTT.

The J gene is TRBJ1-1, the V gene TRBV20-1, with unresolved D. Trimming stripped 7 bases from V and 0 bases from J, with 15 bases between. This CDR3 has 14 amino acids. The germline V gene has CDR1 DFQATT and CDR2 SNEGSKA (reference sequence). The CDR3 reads CSGGTVIMNTEAFF. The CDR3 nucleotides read TGCAGTGGGGGTACGGTCATAATGAACACTGAAGCTTTCTTT.